A selection of T cell receptor beta chains follows, all from one sample in a study of identical twins. Via MiXCR, TCRdb re-called the 5' RACE reads, giving one row per CDR3 protein. The sample holds approximately 530,000 distinct CDR3 sequences, approximately 20% seen once. These sequences were also reported in another study, on yellow fever vaccine responses in identical twins.

Sequencing was carried out using CD4+ T cells sorted from blood. These receptors were taken from a woman aged 18-35 years in good health. The CDR3 runs from the conserved cysteine through the conserved F or W. A D gene is named only where the DNA matches it firmly. Size is omitted from some rows. Given values are once, few, many or a class for expanded clones.

d_call: -; v_call: TRBV29-1; clone_size: few; j_call: TRBJ1-5; cdr3_aa: CSAALDGGQPQHF; cdr3_nt: TGCAGCGCAGCCCTGGACGGGGGTCAGCCCCAGCATTTT
d_call: -; v_call: TRBV7-9; clone_size: few; j_call: TRBJ2-6; cdr3_aa: CASSLARTAGANVLTF; cdr3_nt: TGTGCCAGCAGCTTAGCGCGGACAGCTGGGGCCAACGTCCTGACTTTC
d_call: TRBD2; v_call: TRBV11-3; clone_size: -; j_call: TRBJ2-1; cdr3_aa: CASSLSGTSGVNEQFF; cdr3_nt: TGTGCCAGCAGTTTGTCAGGGACTAGCGGGGTAAATGAGCAGTTCTTC
d_call: TRBD1; v_call: TRBV7-9; clone_size: few; j_call: TRBJ1-4; cdr3_aa: CASSSPWTGTTEKLFF; cdr3_nt: TGTGCCAGCAGCTCGCCCTGGACAGGGACGACCGAAAAACTGTTTTTT
d_call: TRBD1; v_call: TRBV5-1; clone_size: -; j_call: TRBJ2-7; cdr3_aa: CASSDRARGSAYEQYF; cdr3_nt: TGCGCCAGCAGCGACCGGGCCAGGGGGTCAGCCTACGAGCAGTACTTC
d_call: TRBD1; v_call: TRBV24-1; clone_size: -; j_call: TRBJ1-1; cdr3_aa: CATSDPQGARAFF; cdr3_nt: TGTGCCACCAGTGACCCGCAGGGGGCTCGAGCTTTCTTT
d_call: -; v_call: TRBV29-1; clone_size: few; j_call: TRBJ2-7; cdr3_aa: CSVRPAVYEQQYF; cdr3_nt: TGCAGCGTCCGACCAGCGGTGTACGAGCAGCAGTACTTC
d_call: -; v_call: TRBV12-3/TRBV12-4; clone_size: -; j_call: TRBJ2-4; cdr3_aa: CASSLRGTVAKNIQYF; cdr3_nt: TGTGCCAGCAGCCTGCGAGGGACTGTAGCCAAAAACATTCAGTACTTC
d_call: TRBD1; v_call: TRBV12-3/TRBV12-4; clone_size: few; j_call: TRBJ2-1; cdr3_aa: CASSSQGARTYNEQFF; cdr3_nt: TGTGCCAGCAGTTCCCAGGGGGCTCGGACCTACAATGAGCAGTTCTTC
d_call: -; v_call: TRBV6-6; clone_size: -; j_call: TRBJ2-1; cdr3_aa: CASRRADEQFF; cdr3_nt: TGTGCCAGCAGGAGAGCGGATGAGCAGTTCTTC
d_call: TRBD1; v_call: TRBV7-9; clone_size: -; j_call: TRBJ2-3; cdr3_aa: CASSRTQGADTQYF; cdr3_nt: TGTGCCAGCAGCCGGACACAGGGGGCAGATACGCAGTATTTT
d_call: TRBD2; v_call: TRBV2; clone_size: -; j_call: TRBJ2-2; cdr3_aa: CASTMIWASGNTGELFF; cdr3_nt: TGTGCCAGCACGATGATATGGGCTAGCGGAAACACCGGGGAGCTGTTTTTT
d_call: -; v_call: TRBV10-3; clone_size: -; j_call: TRBJ1-6; cdr3_aa: CAIRPGGSDNSPLHF; cdr3_nt: TGTGCCATCAGACCCGGCGGCTCGGATAATTCACCCCTCCACTTT
d_call: TRBD1; v_call: TRBV5-1; clone_size: -; j_call: TRBJ1-6; cdr3_aa: CASSLAGTDLYNSPLHF; cdr3_nt: TGCGCCAGCAGCTTGGCCGGGACAGACCTCTATAATTCACCCCTCCACTTT
d_call: -; v_call: TRBV6-1; clone_size: few; j_call: TRBJ2-5; cdr3_aa: CASTPKAGTYQETQYF; cdr3_nt: TGTGCCAGCACCCCGAAGGCGGGGACGTACCAAGAGACCCAGTACTTC
d_call: -; v_call: TRBV20-1; clone_size: -; j_call: TRBJ2-4; cdr3_aa: CSARDPRNIQYF; cdr3_nt: TGCAGTGCTAGAGATCCTAGAAACATTCAGTACTTC
d_call: -; v_call: TRBV5-1; clone_size: -; j_call: TRBJ2-2; cdr3_aa: CATRLNGGNTGELFF; cdr3_nt: TGCGCCACCCGACTAAACGGGGGGAACACCGGGGAGCTGTTTTTT
d_call: -; v_call: TRBV24-1; clone_size: -; j_call: TRBJ2-3; cdr3_aa: CATSVGADDTQYF; cdr3_nt: TGTGCCACCAGTGTCGGTGCGGACGATACGCAGTATTTT
d_call: -; v_call: TRBV18; clone_size: -; j_call: TRBJ1-1; cdr3_aa: CASSSSVEAFF; cdr3_nt: TGTGCCAGCTCATCATCGGTTGAAGCTTTCTTT
d_call: TRBD1; v_call: TRBV10-3; clone_size: few; j_call: TRBJ2-2; cdr3_aa: CAIQAGTGNTGELFF; cdr3_nt: TGTGCCATTCAAGCCGGGACAGGGAACACCGGGGAGCTGTTTTTT
d_call: TRBD2; v_call: TRBV28; clone_size: few; j_call: TRBJ2-5; cdr3_aa: CASSTGGRAYQETQYF; cdr3_nt: TGTGCCAGCAGTACGGGCGGGAGGGCGTACCAAGAGACCCAGTACTTC
d_call: -; v_call: TRBV6-6; clone_size: few; j_call: TRBJ1-3; cdr3_aa: CASSYEWRNTIYF; cdr3_nt: TGTGCCAGCAGTTACGAATGGAGGAACACCATATATTTT
d_call: -; v_call: TRBV20-1; clone_size: few; j_call: TRBJ1-3; cdr3_aa: CSATLGQGAIYF; cdr3_nt: TGCAGTGCCACCCTAGGTCAGGGTGCCATATATTTT
d_call: TRBD2; v_call: TRBV3-1; clone_size: -; j_call: TRBJ2-5; cdr3_aa: CASSQEGLAETQYF; cdr3_nt: TGTGCCAGCAGCCAAGAGGGACTAGCAGAGACCCAGTACTTC
d_call: -; v_call: TRBV4-1; clone_size: -; j_call: TRBJ2-7; cdr3_aa: CASSPRFGTAGYEQYF; cdr3_nt: TGCGCCAGCAGCCCTCGGTTTGGGACTGCCGGGTACGAGCAGTACTTC
d_call: -; v_call: TRBV3-1; clone_size: -; j_call: TRBJ1-2; cdr3_aa: CASSLQGAGNYGYTF; cdr3_nt: TGTGCCAGCAGCCTACAAGGTGCCGGAAACTATGGCTACACCTTC
d_call: -; v_call: TRBV10-3; clone_size: few; j_call: TRBJ2-3; cdr3_aa: CAISEGELSGTDTQYF; cdr3_nt: TGTGCCATCAGTGAAGGGGAGCTAAGTGGCACAGATACGCAGTATTTT
d_call: -; v_call: TRBV6-5; clone_size: few; j_call: TRBJ2-5; cdr3_aa: CASSYSSMGGQETQYF; cdr3_nt: TGTGCCAGCAGTTACTCTAGTATGGGAGGACAAGAGACCCAGTACTTC
d_call: -; v_call: TRBV20-1; clone_size: few; j_call: TRBJ2-1; cdr3_aa: CSARVGEGQIYNEQFF; cdr3_nt: TGCAGTGCTAGAGTAGGGGAGGGACAGATATACAATGAGCAGTTCTTC
d_call: -; v_call: TRBV10-3; clone_size: -; j_call: TRBJ2-1; cdr3_aa: CAIMDGAADEQFF; cdr3_nt: TGTGCCATCATGGACGGAGCTGCCGATGAGCAGTTCTTC
d_call: -; v_call: TRBV6-5; clone_size: -; j_call: TRBJ2-2; cdr3_aa: CASSYWEALTGELFF; cdr3_nt: TGTGCCAGCAGTTATTGGGAAGCCTTAACCGGGGAGCTGTTTTTT
d_call: TRBD2; v_call: TRBV6-1; clone_size: -; j_call: TRBJ2-1; cdr3_aa: CASTGGWGRNNEQFF; cdr3_nt: TGTGCCAGCACCGGGGGGTGGGGAAGAAACAATGAGCAGTTCTTC
d_call: TRBD2; v_call: TRBV12-3/TRBV12-4; clone_size: few; j_call: TRBJ2-7; cdr3_aa: CASSLTFSGRAFYEQYF; cdr3_nt: TGTGCCAGCAGTTTAACCTTTAGCGGGAGAGCTTTCTACGAGCAGTACTTC
d_call: TRBD1; v_call: TRBV9; clone_size: -; j_call: TRBJ2-5; cdr3_aa: CASSAPGTVGTQYF; cdr3_nt: TGTGCCAGCTCCGCGCCCGGGACAGTCGGGACCCAGTACTTC
d_call: -; v_call: TRBV24-1; clone_size: few; j_call: TRBJ2-7; cdr3_aa: CATTRTREQYF; cdr3_nt: TGTGCCACTACTAGGACGCGCGAGCAGTACTTC
d_call: -; v_call: TRBV3-1; clone_size: -; j_call: TRBJ1-6; cdr3_aa: CASSQEQGASPLHF; cdr3_nt: TGTGCCAGCAGCCAAGAACAGGGCGCTTCACCCCTCCACTTT
d_call: -; v_call: TRBV7-6; clone_size: few; j_call: TRBJ1-5; cdr3_aa: CASSLGQGGVQPQHF; cdr3_nt: TGTGCCAGCAGCTTAGGCCAGGGTGGCGTTCAGCCCCAGCATTTT
d_call: -; v_call: TRBV6-2/TRBV6-3; clone_size: few; j_call: TRBJ1-1; cdr3_aa: CASSYSYGGTWNTEAFF; cdr3_nt: TGTGCCAGCAGTTATTCGTATGGAGGGACGTGGAACACTGAAGCTTTCTTT
d_call: TRBD2; v_call: TRBV14; clone_size: few; j_call: TRBJ2-1; cdr3_aa: CASSLVLTSGRGSGNEQFF; cdr3_nt: TGTGCCAGCAGCCTAGTCCTTACTAGCGGGAGGGGTAGTGGCAATGAGCAGTTCTTC
d_call: -; v_call: TRBV4-2; clone_size: -; j_call: TRBJ2-5; cdr3_aa: CASSQGTAFQETQYF; cdr3_nt: TGTGCCAGCAGCCAAGGGACAGCATTTCAAGAGACCCAGTACTTC
d_call: -; v_call: TRBV12-3/TRBV12-4; clone_size: few; j_call: TRBJ1-6; cdr3_aa: CASSDRSSYNSPLHF; cdr3_nt: TGTGCCAGCAGCGACAGGAGCTCCTATAATTCACCCCTCCACTTT
d_call: TRBD1; v_call: TRBV5-1; clone_size: -; j_call: TRBJ1-6; cdr3_aa: CASSSGQGDPYNSPLHF; cdr3_nt: TGCGCCAGCAGCTCCGGACAGGGTGATCCCTATAATTCACCCCTCCACTTT
d_call: -; v_call: TRBV5-1; clone_size: few; j_call: TRBJ1-1; cdr3_aa: CASSGKMNTEAFF; cdr3_nt: TGCGCCAGCAGCGGGAAGATGAACACTGAAGCTTTCTTT
d_call: -; v_call: TRBV7-9; clone_size: -; j_call: TRBJ2-1; cdr3_aa: CASSHSRPYYNEQFF; cdr3_nt: TGTGCCAGCAGCCACAGCCGCCCTTACTACAATGAGCAGTTCTTC
d_call: -; v_call: TRBV7-2; clone_size: -; j_call: TRBJ1-3; cdr3_aa: CASSFPGNTIYF; cdr3_nt: TGTGCCAGCAGCTTTCCGGGAAACACCATATATTTT
d_call: TRBD2; v_call: TRBV4-1; clone_size: -; j_call: TRBJ2-5; cdr3_aa: CASSPRGGTSGQETQYF; cdr3_nt: TGCGCCAGCAGCCCCCGGGGGGGGACTAGCGGCCAAGAGACCCAGTACTTC
d_call: TRBD2; v_call: TRBV6-2/TRBV6-3; clone_size: -; j_call: TRBJ2-2; cdr3_aa: CASSPGLAGVGELFF; cdr3_nt: TGTGCCAGCAGTCCCGGACTAGCGGGAGTCGGGGAGCTGTTTTTT
d_call: -; v_call: TRBV3-1; clone_size: few; j_call: TRBJ2-1; cdr3_aa: CASSPMTSGLNEQFF; cdr3_nt: TGTGCCAGCAGCCCCATGACTAGTGGGTTGAATGAGCAGTTCTTC
d_call: -; v_call: TRBV2; clone_size: few; j_call: TRBJ2-1; cdr3_aa: CAGDPLGGEQFF; cdr3_nt: TGTGCCGGGGACCCTCTCGGGGGTGAGCAGTTCTTC
d_call: -; v_call: TRBV11-2; clone_size: few; j_call: TRBJ1-5; cdr3_aa: CASSLGVLGNQPQHF; cdr3_nt: TGTGCCAGCAGCTTAGGGGTTTTGGGCAATCAGCCCCAGCATTTT
d_call: -; v_call: TRBV28; clone_size: -; j_call: TRBJ2-1; cdr3_aa: CASSFSGRGLGGQFF; cdr3_nt: TGTGCCAGCAGTTTCTCCGGTAGGGGACTAGGGGGCCAGTTCTTC
d_call: -; v_call: TRBV20-1; clone_size: -; j_call: TRBJ2-3; cdr3_aa: CSARRDPSRLRDYTQYF; cdr3_nt: TGCAGTGCTAGACGGGACCCCTCGCGACTTCGCGACTATACGCAGTATTTT
d_call: -; v_call: TRBV28; clone_size: few; j_call: TRBJ2-7; cdr3_aa: CASSRNRDEQYF; cdr3_nt: TGTGCCAGCAGCCGTAACAGGGACGAGCAGTACTTC
d_call: -; v_call: TRBV7-2; clone_size: -; j_call: TRBJ1-1; cdr3_aa: CASGRATNTEAFF; cdr3_nt: TGTGCCAGCGGCCGGGCGACGAACACTGAAGCTTTCTTT
d_call: -; v_call: TRBV12-3/TRBV12-4; clone_size: -; j_call: TRBJ2-3; cdr3_aa: CASSSSTETQYF; cdr3_nt: TGTGCCAGCAGTTCATCGACAGAGACGCAGTATTTT
d_call: TRBD1; v_call: TRBV12-3/TRBV12-4; clone_size: few; j_call: TRBJ1-4; cdr3_aa: CASSSTGQGVTEKLFF; cdr3_nt: TGTGCCAGCAGTTCTACAGGACAGGGGGTGACTGAAAAACTGTTTTTT
d_call: -; v_call: TRBV12-3/TRBV12-4; clone_size: few; j_call: TRBJ1-3; cdr3_aa: CASMRNTIYF; cdr3_nt: TGTGCCAGCATGAGAAACACCATATATTTT
d_call: TRBD2; v_call: TRBV24-1; clone_size: -; j_call: TRBJ2-1; cdr3_aa: CATSDSVRAGGSGEQFF; cdr3_nt: TGTGCCACCAGTGATTCCGTACGAGCGGGAGGGTCTGGTGAGCAGTTCTTC
d_call: TRBD1; v_call: TRBV20-1; clone_size: -; j_call: TRBJ2-1; cdr3_aa: CSAILGQHYNEQFF; cdr3_nt: TGCAGTGCCATCCTGGGACAGCATTACAATGAGCAGTTCTTC
d_call: -; v_call: TRBV19; clone_size: few; j_call: TRBJ2-2; cdr3_aa: CASSWGTANTGELFF; cdr3_nt: TGTGCCAGTAGTTGGGGGACCGCGAACACCGGGGAGCTGTTTTTT